The clone carrying this T cell receptor beta chain was detected a few times. As yet, its antigen is unknown. The data were obtained in a study of T cell responses to AZD1222 COVID-19 vaccine. Findings of the study overall: Every sample of the repertoires postdated the peak T cell response. Most donors were white British, females outnumbered males, and clonal diversity was possibly underestimated. Receipt of two AZD1222 doses was followed by a rise in Spike-specific TCR breadth and depth.

In germline, CDR1 is SGHNT, CDR2 YYREEE (reference sequence). This CDR3 comprises 14 residues. The V end was cut by 2 bases, the J end by 0 bases, with 5 bases between. Repertoires were generated with immunoSEQ multiplex PCR, while TCRdb's copy carries only in-frame clones and drops some. The table includes 85,000 to 95,000 clones, around 90% detected once. The specimen comprised peripheral blood, sampled on day 0 of AZD1222 vaccination. The V and J genes are TRBV5-4 and TRBJ2-2; D remains ambiguous. This TCR was recovered from an adult in good health. Written as DNA, the CDR3 is TGTGCCAGCAGCTTTGGAGCGAACACCGGGGAGCTGTTTTTT. This sequence encodes CASSFGANTGELFF. Looking up the rest from reference TRBV5-4 and TRBJ2-2 gives the full variable domain: ETGVTQSPTHLIKTRGQQVTLRCSSQSGHNTVSWYQQALGQGPQFIFQYYREEENGRGNFPPRFSGLQFPNYSSELNVNALELDDSALYLCASSFGANTGELFFGEGSRLTVL.